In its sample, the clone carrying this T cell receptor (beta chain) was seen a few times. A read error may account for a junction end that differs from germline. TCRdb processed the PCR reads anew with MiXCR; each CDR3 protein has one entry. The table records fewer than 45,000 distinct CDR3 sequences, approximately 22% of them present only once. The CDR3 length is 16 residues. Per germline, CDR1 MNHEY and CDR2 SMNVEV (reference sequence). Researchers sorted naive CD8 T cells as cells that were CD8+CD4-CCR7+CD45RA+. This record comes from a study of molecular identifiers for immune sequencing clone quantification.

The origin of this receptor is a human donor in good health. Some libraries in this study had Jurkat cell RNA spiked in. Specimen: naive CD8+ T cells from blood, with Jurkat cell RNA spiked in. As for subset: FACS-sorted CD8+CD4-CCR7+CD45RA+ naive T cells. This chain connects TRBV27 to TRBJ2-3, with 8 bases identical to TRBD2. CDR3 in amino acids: CASSFLAGGPTDTQCF. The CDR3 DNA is TGTGCCAGCAGTTTCTTGGCGGGAGGACCCACAGATACGCAGTGTTTT.